These T cell receptor beta chains were read from a single sample in a study of early T cells in non-severe SARS-CoV-2 infection. MiXCR, run by TCRdb on the 5' RACE reads, gives a single entry per CDR3 protein. The table lists about 50,000 distinct CDR3 sequences, 5.4% of them singletons, with approximately 5.6% in the top ten. The starting material was whole blood, obtained at baseline. These receptors all stem from an adult who was a healthcare worker with PCR-confirmed SARS-CoV-2 infection or an uninfected control (not recorded which). The CDR3 runs from the conserved cysteine through the conserved F or W. A D gene is named only where the DNA matches it firmly. Clone size is given for some rows only: seen once, a few or many times, or a class if the clone is expanded.

TRBJ2-1,NA,TRBD2,TRBV20-1,CSAGGTSGGSYNEQFF,TGCAGTGCTGGCGGGACTAGCGGGGGATCCTACAATGAGCAGTTCTTC
TRBJ1-1,many,NA,TRBV7-9,CASSFLLDAQEAFF,TGTGCCAGCAGCTTTCTGTTGGACGCCCAGGAGGCTTTCTTT
TRBJ2-1,many,NA,TRBV29-1,CSVGLGGPDEQFF,TGCAGCGTTGGGTTAGGGGGGCCCGATGAGCAGTTCTTC
TRBJ2-1,many,TRBD2,TRBV7-9,CASSFGSSGNEQFF,TGTGCCAGCAGCTTTGGGTCTAGCGGGAATGAGCAGTTCTTC
TRBJ2-7,NA,TRBD2,TRBV6-1,CASSEGTSGSYEQYF,TGTGCCAGCAGTGAAGGGACTAGCGGGAGTTACGAGCAGTACTTC
TRBJ1-1,many,NA,TRBV20-1,CSAGGPDMNTEAFF,TGCAGTGCGGGAGGGCCAGACATGAACACTGAAGCTTTCTTT
TRBJ1-2,many,NA,TRBV5-5,CASSLGESYGYTF,TGTGCCAGCAGCTTAGGGGAGTCCTATGGCTACACCTTC
TRBJ2-7,NA,TRBD2,TRBV25-1,CARSGDMLLAGRSYEQYF,TGTGCCAGATCGGGAGACATGTTGCTAGCGGGACGTTCCTACGAGCAGTACTTC
TRBJ1-1,NA,NA,TRBV3-1,CASSPQDDTEAFF,TGTGCCAGCAGCCCACAGGATGACACTGAAGCTTTCTTT
TRBJ1-1,NA,TRBD1,TRBV7-9,CASSPVGTGTEAFF,TGTGCCAGCAGCCCAGTCGGGACAGGGACTGAAGCTTTCTTT
TRBJ2-2,few,NA,TRBV21-1,CASSNYGSWTPGSCFF,NA
TRBJ2-3,NA,NA,TRBV28,CASSLREWPDTQYF,TGTGCCAGCAGTTTAAGGGAGTGGCCAGATACGCAGTATTTT
TRBJ2-2,many,NA,TRBV30,CAWTLRGSGELFF,TGTGCCTGGACTCTGAGGGGTTCCGGGGAGCTGTTTTTT
TRBJ1-5,medium-sized,NA,TRBV29-1,CSVVTGREQPQHF,TGCAGCGTTGTCACAGGGAGAGAACAGCCCCAGCATTTT
TRBJ2-7,many,TRBD2,TRBV20-1,CSATRTSTYEQYF,TGCAGTGCAACCAGGACTAGCACCTACGAGCAGTACTTC
TRBJ2-2,many,NA,TRBV28,CASSLLGRGTGELFF,TGTGCCAGCAGTTTATTGGGCAGGGGCACCGGGGAGCTGTTTTTT